This TCR beta chain was sequenced in a study of STAT5B mutations in CD4+ large granular lymphocyte leukemia. The CDR3 consists of 15 residues. Germline trimming cut 5 bases from V and 7 bases from J; bases unmatched to any gene: 8. Germline CDR1 and CDR2: SGHAT and FQNNGV. A word on this clone: Its specificity is unknown.

Assay: immunoSEQ multiplex PCR; the TCRdb copy retains only in-frame clones and omits some. The table has tens of thousands of clones, about four fifths seen once. Findings and caveats of the study: No patients shared main leukemic clonotypes, though 25% to 30% appeared at low frequency elsewhere.

The chain joins TRBV11-2 to TRBJ2-1, with 10 bases identical to TRBD2. Sequencing was carried out using CD4+ T cells from blood buffy coats. This clonotype was obtained from a human donor in good health. DNA for the CDR3: TGTGCCAGCAGCCTCCTAGCGGGGGTGGGGAATGAGCAGTTCTTC. Its protein is CASSLLAGVGNEQFF.